The 2 T cell receptor beta chains listed next were all sequenced from one sample in a study of early T cells in non-severe SARS-CoV-2 infection. TCRdb independently ran MiXCR on the 5' RACE reads; one entry per CDR3 protein. The sample contains some 78,000 distinct CDR3 sequences, less than 15% of which appear only once. Sequencing input: whole blood. The source of these receptors is an adult who was a healthcare worker with PCR-confirmed SARS-CoV-2 infection or an uninfected control (not recorded which).

This clonotype occurred a few times. This chain uses TRBV2 with TRBJ1-1; tentatively, D is TRBD1 (5 bases). In germline, CDR1 is SNHLY, CDR2 FYNNEI. The CDR3 extends over 12 amino acids. V was shortened by 6 bases and J by 6 bases, with 11 bases between the two germline ends. The CDR3 here is CASRRDVSEAFF. The CDR3 DNA sequence: TGTGCCAGCAGAAGGGACGTGTCTGAAGCTTTCTTT.

This clonotype occurred many times. V is TRBV27 and J is TRBJ2-3, with a weak D call TRBD2 (5 bases). The ends were cut back, 6 bases at V and 4 bases at J, with 8 bases in the middle. The CDR3 consists of 12 residues. CDR1 and CDR2 (germline): MNHEY, SMNVEV (reference sequence). This chain's CDR3 is CASRPGSDTQYF. CDR3 DNA: TGTGCCAGCAGGCCGGGGTCAGATACGCAGTATTTT.